This T cell receptor beta chain stems from a study of pediatric ulcerative colitis. Whole-study findings and limits: No controls had the two rectal clonotypes shared by ulcerative colitis patients. Clonal expansions reduced rectal repertoire diversity in acute severe colitis.

The CDR3 length is 16 residues. Assay: immunoSEQ multiplex PCR; the TCRdb copy retains only in-frame clones and omits some. The table includes about 64,000 clones, about 86% detected once. Regarding this clone: Its antigen is undetermined.

This rearrangement joins TRBV21-1 to TRBJ1-5; the table assigns TRBD1, which was not confirmed against the DNA. TRBV21-1 is marked as a pseudogene. The source of this sequence is a boy between 10 and 17 years old with severe ulcerative colitis. The sequencing sample was made of blood. Written as DNA, the CDR3 is TGTGCCAGCAGCAAAGGACCAGGGCCACGCAATCAGCCCCAGCATTTT. Its protein is CASSKGPGPRNQPQHF.